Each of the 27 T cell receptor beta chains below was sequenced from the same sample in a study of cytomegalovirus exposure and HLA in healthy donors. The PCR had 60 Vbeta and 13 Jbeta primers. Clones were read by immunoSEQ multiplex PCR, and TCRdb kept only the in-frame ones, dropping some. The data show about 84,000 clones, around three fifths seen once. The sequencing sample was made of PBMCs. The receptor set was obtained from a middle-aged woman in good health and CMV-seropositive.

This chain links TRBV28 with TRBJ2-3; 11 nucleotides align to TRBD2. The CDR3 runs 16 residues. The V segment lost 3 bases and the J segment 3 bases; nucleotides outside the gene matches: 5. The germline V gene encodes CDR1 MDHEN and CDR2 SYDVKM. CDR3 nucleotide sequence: TGTGCCAGCAGTTTTACTAGCGGGAGTCTGACAGATACGCAGTATTTT. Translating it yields CASSFTSGSLTDTQYF.

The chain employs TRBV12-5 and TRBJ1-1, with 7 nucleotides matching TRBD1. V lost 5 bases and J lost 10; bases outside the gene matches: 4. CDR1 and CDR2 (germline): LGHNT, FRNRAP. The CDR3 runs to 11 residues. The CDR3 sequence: CASGLDRAAFF. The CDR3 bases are TGTGCTAGTGGTCTCGACAGGGCAGCTTTCTTT.

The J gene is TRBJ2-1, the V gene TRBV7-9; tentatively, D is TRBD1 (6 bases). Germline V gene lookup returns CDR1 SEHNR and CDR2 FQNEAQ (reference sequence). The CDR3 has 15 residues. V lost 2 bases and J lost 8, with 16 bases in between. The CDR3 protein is CASSLRPQGWDEQFF. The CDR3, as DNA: TGTGCCAGCAGCTTACGCCCCCAGGGGTGGGATGAGCAGTTCTTC.

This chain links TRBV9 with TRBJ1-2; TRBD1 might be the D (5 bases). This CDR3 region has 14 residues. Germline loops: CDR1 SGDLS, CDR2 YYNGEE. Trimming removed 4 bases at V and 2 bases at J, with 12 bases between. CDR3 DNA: TGTGCCAGCAGCCCGACAGTCGGCAACTATGGCTACACCTTC. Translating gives CASSPTVGNYGYTF.

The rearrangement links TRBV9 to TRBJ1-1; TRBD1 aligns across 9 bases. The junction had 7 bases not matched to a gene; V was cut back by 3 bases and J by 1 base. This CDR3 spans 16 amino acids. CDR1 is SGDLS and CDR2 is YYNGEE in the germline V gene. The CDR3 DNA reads TGTGCCAGCAGCGCGAACAACAGGGGGCCGAACACTGAAGCTTTCTTT. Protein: CASSANNRGPNTEAFF.

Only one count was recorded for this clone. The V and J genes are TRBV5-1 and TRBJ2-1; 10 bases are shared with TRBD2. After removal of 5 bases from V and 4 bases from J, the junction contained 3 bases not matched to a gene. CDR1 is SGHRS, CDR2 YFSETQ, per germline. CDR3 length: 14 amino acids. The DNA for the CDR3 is TGCGCCAGCAGTCGGACTAGCGGATACAATGAGCAGTTCTTC. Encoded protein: CASSRTSGYNEQFF.

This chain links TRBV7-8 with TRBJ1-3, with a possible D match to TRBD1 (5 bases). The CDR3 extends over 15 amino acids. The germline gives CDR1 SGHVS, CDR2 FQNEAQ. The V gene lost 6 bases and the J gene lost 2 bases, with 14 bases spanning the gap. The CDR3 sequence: CASSQTGGTGNTIYF. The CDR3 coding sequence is TGTGCCAGCAGTCAAACGGGGGGAACTGGAAACACCATATATTTT.

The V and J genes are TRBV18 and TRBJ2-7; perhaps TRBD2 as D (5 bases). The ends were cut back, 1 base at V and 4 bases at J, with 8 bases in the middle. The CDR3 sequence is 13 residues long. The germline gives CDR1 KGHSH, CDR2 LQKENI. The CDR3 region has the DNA TGTGCCAGCTCACCACGAGCGGATTACGAGCAGTACTTC. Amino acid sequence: CASSPRADYEQYF. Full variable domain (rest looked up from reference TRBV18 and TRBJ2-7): NAGVMQNPRHLVRRRGQEARLRCSPMKGHSHVYWYRQLPEEGLKFMVYLQKENIIDESGMPKERFSAEFPKEGPSILRIQQVVRGDSAAYFCASSPRADYEQYFGPGTRLTVT.

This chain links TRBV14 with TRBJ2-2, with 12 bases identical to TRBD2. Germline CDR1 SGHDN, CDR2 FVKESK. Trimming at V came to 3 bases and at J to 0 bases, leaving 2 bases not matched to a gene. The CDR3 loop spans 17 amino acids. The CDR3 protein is CASSHRTSGANTGELFF. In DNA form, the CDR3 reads TGTGCCAGCAGCCACCGGACTAGCGGGGCGAACACCGGGGAGCTGTTTTTT.

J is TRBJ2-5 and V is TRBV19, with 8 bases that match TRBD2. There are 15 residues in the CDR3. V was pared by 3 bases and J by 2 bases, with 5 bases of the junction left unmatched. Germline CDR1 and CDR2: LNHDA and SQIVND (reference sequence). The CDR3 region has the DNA TGTGCCAGTAGTATTACCCTAGCGGGTCAAGAGACCCAGTACTTC. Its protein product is CASSITLAGQETQYF. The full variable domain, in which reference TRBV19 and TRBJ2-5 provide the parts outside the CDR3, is DGGITQSPKYLFRKEGQNVTLSCEQNLNHDAMYWYRQDPGQGLRLIYYSQIVNDFQKGDIAEGYSVSREKKESFPLTVTSAQKNPTAFYLCASSITLAGQETQYFGPGTRLLVL.

The CDR3 nucleotides are TGTGCCAGCAGCACCGGGACAGGAGCCTACAATGAGCAGTTCTTC. Translation: CASSTGTGAYNEQFF. The chain joins TRBV9 to TRBJ2-1; 8 bases agree with TRBD1. The CDR3 runs to 15 residues. Unmatched junction bases numbered 5, after V lost 4 bases and J lost 2 bases. Germline loops: CDR1 SGDLS, CDR2 YYNGEE.

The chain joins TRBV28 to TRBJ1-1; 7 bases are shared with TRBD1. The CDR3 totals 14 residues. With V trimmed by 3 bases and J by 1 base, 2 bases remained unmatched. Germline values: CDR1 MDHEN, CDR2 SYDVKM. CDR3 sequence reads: CASSLAGGNTEAFF. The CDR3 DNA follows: TGTGCCAGCAGTTTGGCAGGGGGGAACACTGAAGCTTTCTTT.

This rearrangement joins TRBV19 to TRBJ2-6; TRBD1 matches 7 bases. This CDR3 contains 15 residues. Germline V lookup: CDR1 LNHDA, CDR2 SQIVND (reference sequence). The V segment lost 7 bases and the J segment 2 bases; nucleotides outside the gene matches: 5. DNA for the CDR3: TGTGCCAGTATAGGGCAGGGGGCTGGGGCCAACGTCCTGACTTTC. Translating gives CASIGQGAGANVLTF.

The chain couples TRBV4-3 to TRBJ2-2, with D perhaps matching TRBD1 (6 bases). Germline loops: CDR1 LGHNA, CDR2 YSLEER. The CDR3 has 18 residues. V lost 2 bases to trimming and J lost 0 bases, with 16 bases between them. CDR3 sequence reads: CASSQKNQWGPNTGELFF. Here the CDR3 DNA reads TGCGCCAGCAGCCAAAAGAACCAGTGGGGGCCGAACACCGGGGAGCTGTTTTTT.

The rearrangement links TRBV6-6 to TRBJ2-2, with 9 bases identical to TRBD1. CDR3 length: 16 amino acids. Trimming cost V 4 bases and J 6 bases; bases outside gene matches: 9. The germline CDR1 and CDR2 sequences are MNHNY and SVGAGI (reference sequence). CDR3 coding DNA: TGTGCCAGCAGTTCGCCCGGGACAGGGATCCCCGGGGAGCTGTTTTTT. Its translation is CASSSPGTGIPGELFF.

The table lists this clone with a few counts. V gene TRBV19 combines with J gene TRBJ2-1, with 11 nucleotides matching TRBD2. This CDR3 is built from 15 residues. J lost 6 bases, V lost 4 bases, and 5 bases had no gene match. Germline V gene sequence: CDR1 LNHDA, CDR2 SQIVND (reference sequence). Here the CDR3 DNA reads TGTGCCAGTAGTACGACTAGCGGGAAGGGCAATGAGCAGTTCTTC. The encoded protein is CASSTTSGKGNEQFF.

The CDR3 DNA follows: TGTGCCAGCAGTGCCCCTACCCCCGAGCAGTACTTC. Translating gives CASSAPTPEQYF. V is TRBV2 and J is TRBJ2-7; D ambiguous. Trimming stripped 4 bases from V and 6 bases from J, with 10 bases between. Germline loops: CDR1 SNHLY, CDR2 FYNNEI. This CDR3 contains 12 residues.

For the CDR3, the DNA is TGTGCCAGCCGGGATTACTCATATAGCAATCAGCCCCAGCATTTT. Amino acid sequence: CASRDYSYSNQPQHF. The chain is built from TRBV6-5 and TRBJ1-5, with D uncertain. The V and J ends lost 8 bases and 0 bases respectively, with 14 bases between them. This CDR3 has 15 amino acids. The germline CDR1 and CDR2 sequences are MNHEY and SVGAGI.

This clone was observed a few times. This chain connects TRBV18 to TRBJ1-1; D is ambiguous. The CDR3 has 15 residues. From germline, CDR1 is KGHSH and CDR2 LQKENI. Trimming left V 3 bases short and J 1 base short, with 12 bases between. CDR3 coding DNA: TGTGCCAGCTCACCGTCTACGGACTCGAACACTGAAGCTTTCTTT. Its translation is CASSPSTDSNTEAFF.

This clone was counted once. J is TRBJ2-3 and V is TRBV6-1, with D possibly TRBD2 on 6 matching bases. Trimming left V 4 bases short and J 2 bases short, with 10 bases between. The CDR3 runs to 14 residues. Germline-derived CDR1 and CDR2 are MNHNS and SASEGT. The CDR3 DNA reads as TGTGCCAGCAGTGCCGGGACTGACACAGATACGCAGTATTTT. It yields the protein CASSAGTDTDTQYF.

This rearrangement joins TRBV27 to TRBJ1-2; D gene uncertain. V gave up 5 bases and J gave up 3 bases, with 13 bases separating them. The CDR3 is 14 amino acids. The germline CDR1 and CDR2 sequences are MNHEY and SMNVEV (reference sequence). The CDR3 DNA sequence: TGTGCCAGCAGTCGCCAAGACAACTACTATGGCTACACCTTC. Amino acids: CASSRQDNYYGYTF.

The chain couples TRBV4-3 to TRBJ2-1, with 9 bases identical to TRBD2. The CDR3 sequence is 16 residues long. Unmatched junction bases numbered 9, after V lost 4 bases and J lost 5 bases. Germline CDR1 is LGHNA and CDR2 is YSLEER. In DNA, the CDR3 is TGCGCCAGCAGCCCCCGGGCTAGCGGGATAAACAATGAGCAGTTCTTC. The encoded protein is CASSPRASGINNEQFF.

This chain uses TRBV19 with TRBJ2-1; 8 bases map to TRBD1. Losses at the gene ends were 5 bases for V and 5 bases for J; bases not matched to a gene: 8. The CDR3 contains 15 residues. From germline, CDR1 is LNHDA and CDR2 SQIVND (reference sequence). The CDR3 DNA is TGTGCCAGTAGTCAACCAGGGGGCGTAAACAATGAGCAGTTCTTC. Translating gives CASSQPGGVNNEQFF.

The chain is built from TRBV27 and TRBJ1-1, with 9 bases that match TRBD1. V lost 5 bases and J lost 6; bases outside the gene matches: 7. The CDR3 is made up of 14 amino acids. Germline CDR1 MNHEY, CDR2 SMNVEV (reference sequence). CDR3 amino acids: CASSAYRGQAEAFF. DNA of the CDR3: TGTGCCAGCAGTGCGTACAGGGGGCAGGCTGAAGCTTTCTTT.

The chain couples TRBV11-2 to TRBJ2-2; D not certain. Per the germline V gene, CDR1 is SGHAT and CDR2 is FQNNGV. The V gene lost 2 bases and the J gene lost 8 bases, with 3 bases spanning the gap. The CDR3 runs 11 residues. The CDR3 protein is CASSLTGELFF. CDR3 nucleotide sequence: TGTGCCAGCAGCTTAACTGGGGAGCTGTTTTTT.

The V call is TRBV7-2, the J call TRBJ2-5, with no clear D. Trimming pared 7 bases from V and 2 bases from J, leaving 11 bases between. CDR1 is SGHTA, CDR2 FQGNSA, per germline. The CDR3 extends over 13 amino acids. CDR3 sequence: CASNLLPQETQYF. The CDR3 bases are TGTGCCAGCAACCTACTCCCTCAAGAGACCCAGTACTTC.

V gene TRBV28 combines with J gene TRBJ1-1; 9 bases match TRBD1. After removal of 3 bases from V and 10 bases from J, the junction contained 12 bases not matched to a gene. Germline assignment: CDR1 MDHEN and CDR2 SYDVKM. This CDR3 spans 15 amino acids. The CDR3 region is CASSFPGQGILVAFF. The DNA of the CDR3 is TGTGCCAGCAGTTTCCCGGGACAGGGCATTTTAGTAGCTTTCTTT. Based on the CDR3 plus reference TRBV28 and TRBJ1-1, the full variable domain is DVKVTQSSRYLVKRTGEKVFLECVQDMDHENMFWYRQDPGLGLRLIYFSYDVKMKEKGDIPEGYSVSREKKERFSLILESASTNQTSMYLCASSFPGQGILVAFFGQGTRLTVV.